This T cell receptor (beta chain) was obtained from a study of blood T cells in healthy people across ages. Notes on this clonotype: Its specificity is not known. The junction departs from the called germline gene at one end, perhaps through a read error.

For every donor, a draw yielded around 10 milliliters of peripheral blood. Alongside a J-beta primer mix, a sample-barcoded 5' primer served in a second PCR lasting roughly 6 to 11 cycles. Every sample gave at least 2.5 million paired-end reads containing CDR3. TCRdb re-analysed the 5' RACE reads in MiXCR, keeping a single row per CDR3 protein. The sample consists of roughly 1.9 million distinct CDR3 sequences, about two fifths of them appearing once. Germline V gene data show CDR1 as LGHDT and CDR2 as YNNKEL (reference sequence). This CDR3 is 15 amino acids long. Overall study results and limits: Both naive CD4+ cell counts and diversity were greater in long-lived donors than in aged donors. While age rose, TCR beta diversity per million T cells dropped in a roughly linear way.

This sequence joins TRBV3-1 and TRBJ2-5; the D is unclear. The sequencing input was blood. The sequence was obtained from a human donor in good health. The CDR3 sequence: CASSRLRRNQESQYF. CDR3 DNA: TGTGCCAGCAGCCGTCTTCGCAGAAACCAAGAGAGCCAGTACTTC.